A selection of T cell receptor beta chains follows, all from one sample in a study of blood T cells in healthy people across ages. TCRdb independently ran MiXCR on the 5' RACE reads; one entry per CDR3 protein. In the table there are around 2 million distinct CDR3 sequences, 30% to 40% of which are singletons. Specimen: blood. The source is a human donor in good health. CDR3s include the opening cysteine and the closing phenylalanine or tryptophan. Fields, in order: CDR3 protein, V gene, J gene.

CDR3 protein: CASNQADRDYGYTF
V gene: TRBV4-1
J gene: TRBJ1-2

CDR3 protein: CASKLFAGGPETQYF
V gene: TRBV27
J gene: TRBJ2-5

CDR3 protein: CASSPGDRARTDTQYF
V gene: TRBV4-2
J gene: TRBJ2-3

CDR3 protein: CASRLFETQYF
V gene: TRBV12-3/TRBV12-4
J gene: TRBJ2-5

CDR3 protein: CASSSTGAPSEQYF
V gene: TRBV11-1
J gene: -

CDR3 protein: CASSVDNSNQPQHF
V gene: TRBV9
J gene: TRBJ1-5

CDR3 protein: CASSTGQGILFF
V gene: TRBV7-2
J gene: TRBJ2-1

CDR3 protein: CASSRSVADTQYF
V gene: TRBV18
J gene: TRBJ2-3

CDR3 protein: CASSVVSGGGAADTQYF
V gene: TRBV9
J gene: TRBJ2-3

CDR3 protein: CASSPPRTSEDGYTF
V gene: TRBV3-1
J gene: TRBJ1-2

CDR3 protein: CASSVASSGGATDTQYF
V gene: TRBV9
J gene: TRBJ2-3

CDR3 protein: CASRASYNSPLHF
V gene: TRBV7-6
J gene: TRBJ1-6

CDR3 protein: CASSSQPSYEQYF
V gene: TRBV7-2
J gene: TRBJ2-7

CDR3 protein: CASSQDTRSRNSPLHF
V gene: TRBV4-3
J gene: TRBJ1-6

CDR3 protein: CSASPGTRETQYF
V gene: TRBV20-1
J gene: TRBJ2-5

CDR3 protein: CASSLPSGSQYF
V gene: TRBV7-2
J gene: TRBJ2-3

CDR3 protein: CASSYSTRNGNQPQHF
V gene: TRBV6-2/TRBV6-3
J gene: TRBJ1-5

CDR3 protein: CASSRSRGQYF
V gene: TRBV12-3/TRBV12-4
J gene: TRBJ2-4

CDR3 protein: CASSYKVLIDTQYF
V gene: TRBV6-2/TRBV6-3
J gene: TRBJ2-3

CDR3 protein: CSVVSMNTEAFF
V gene: TRBV29-1
J gene: TRBJ1-1

CDR3 protein: CAGSRAGGPHQQYF
V gene: TRBV12-3/TRBV12-4
J gene: TRBJ2-4

CDR3 protein: CASSPIMADNYGYTF
V gene: TRBV18
J gene: TRBJ1-2

CDR3 protein: CASSPPKSDTEAFF
V gene: TRBV7-9
J gene: TRBJ1-1

CDR3 protein: CASSLAWGEGYNEQFF
V gene: TRBV11-1
J gene: TRBJ2-1

CDR3 protein: CATSAASQETQYF
V gene: TRBV24-1
J gene: TRBJ2-5

CDR3 protein: CASSLAWDDYYEQYF
V gene: TRBV5-5
J gene: TRBJ2-7

CDR3 protein: CSARLDPGTQYF
V gene: TRBV20-1
J gene: TRBJ2-5